The entry below gives a single T cell receptor beta chain sequence along with its context. Antigen unknown. UMI-tagged TRB cDNA libraries were built via 5' RACE. TCRdb re-called the 5' RACE reads, yielding one record per CDR3 amino acid sequence without DNA. Across tens of thousands of distinct CDR3 sequences, the top ten clones capture roughly 14% of the sample. The data were obtained in a study of CXCR3-negative and CXCR3-positive naive CD8 T cells. About the research overall: Each library gave roughly 1.4 +/- 0.3 million of approximately 130 million TRB reads.

CDR1 is MNHEY, CDR2 SVGEGT, per germline. The CDR3 sequence is 13 residues long. Whole-study findings and limits: Relative to memory CD8+ cells, whose diversity was much lower, both naive subsets had comparably high diversity. TRBV-TRBJ usage was similar across naive CXCR3 subsets but distinct in memory cells. Naive subsets displayed similar surface CD5, and TCR strength was inferred from TRB CDR3 properties.

The specimen sequenced was memory CD8+ T cells from blood. The chain is built from TRBV6-2 or TRBV6-3 and TRBJ2-7; as DNA is missing, the TRBD1 call by TCRdb cannot be tested. The clonotype was recovered from a human donor in good health. Some clones in this sample may be carry-over from other donors' samples. This chain's CDR3 is CASNRQVPYEQYF.